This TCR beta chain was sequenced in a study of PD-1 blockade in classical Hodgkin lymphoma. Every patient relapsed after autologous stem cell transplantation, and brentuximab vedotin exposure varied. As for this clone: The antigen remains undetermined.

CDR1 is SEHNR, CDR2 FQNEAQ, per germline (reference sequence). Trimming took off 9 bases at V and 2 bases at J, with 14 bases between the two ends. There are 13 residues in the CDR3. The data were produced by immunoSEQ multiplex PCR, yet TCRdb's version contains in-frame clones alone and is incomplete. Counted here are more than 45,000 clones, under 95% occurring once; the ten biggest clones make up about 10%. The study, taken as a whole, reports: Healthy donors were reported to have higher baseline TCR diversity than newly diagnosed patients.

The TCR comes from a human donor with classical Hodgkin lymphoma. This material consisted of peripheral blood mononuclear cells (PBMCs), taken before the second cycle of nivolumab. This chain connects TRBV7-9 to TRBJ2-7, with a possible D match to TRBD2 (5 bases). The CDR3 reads CASFPGEPYEQYF. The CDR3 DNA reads TGTGCCAGTTTCCCCGGGGAACCCTACGAGCAGTACTTC. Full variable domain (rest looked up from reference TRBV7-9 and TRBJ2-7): DTGVSQNPRHKITKRGQNVTFRCDPISEHNRLYWYRQTLGQGPEFLTYFQNEAQLEKSRLLSDRFSAERPKGSFSTLEIQRTEQGDSAMYLCASFPGEPYEQYFGPGTRLTVT.